Listed below are T cell receptor beta chains from one sample, sequenced in a study of CD8 T cells in Susac syndrome. MiXCR, applied by TCRdb to the immunoSEQ multiplex PCR reads, yields one record per CDR3 protein. The table lists about 110,000 distinct CDR3 sequences, approximately 94% of them singletons. Specimen: CD8+ T cells from PBMCs. The receptor set was obtained from a human donor with Susac syndrome. Both conserved end residues are part of each CDR3. D genes are given only for firm matches. A row's size may be missing; if present it is once, few, many or a size class.

j_gene	abundance	v_gene	d_gene	CDR3aa	CDR3nt
TRBJ2-5	.	TRBV3-1	TRBD2	CASSQLGSGGGETQYF	TGTGCCAGCAGCCAGTTGGGTAGCGGGGGTGGGGAGACCCAGTACTTC
TRBJ2-1	.	TRBV2	.	CASSRGYSNEQFF	TGTGCCAGCAGTAGGGGGTACTCGAATGAGCAGTTCTTC
TRBJ2-5	.	TRBV14	.	CASSQDPNSERGTQYF	TGTGCCAGCAGCCAAGATCCAAACTCCGAGAGGGGGACCCAGTACTTC
TRBJ1-5	once	TRBV9	.	CASSAGGFSNQPQHF	TGTGCCAGCAGCGCGGGAGGTTTTAGCAATCAGCCCCAGCATTTT
TRBJ2-7	.	TRBV15	TRBD2	CATSSRPGEGHYEQYF	TGTGCCACCAGCAGTAGACCGGGGGAGGGCCACTACGAGCAGTACTTC
TRBJ2-7	.	TRBV7-2	TRBD2	CASSLGLADSYEQYF	TGTGCCAGCAGCTTAGGACTAGCGGATTCCTACGAGCAGTACTTC
TRBJ2-1	.	TRBV20-1	TRBD2	CSASAGGLANEQFF	TGCAGTGCCTCAGCGGGGGGGCTCGCTAATGAGCAGTTCTTC
TRBJ1-2	.	TRBV29-1	.	CSVTGGLDYGYTF	TGCAGCGTTACTGGGGGACTGGACTATGGCTACACCTTC
TRBJ2-5	.	TRBV20-1	.	CSAKESGTQYF	TGCAGTGCTAAGGAATCGGGGACCCAGTACTTC
TRBJ2-2	.	TRBV24-1	TRBD2	CATSDKGRDTGELFF	TGTGCCACCAGTGATAAAGGGAGGGACACCGGGGAGCTGTTTTTT
TRBJ1-2	.	TRBV9	.	CASSAPGVGYGYTF	TGTGCCAGCAGCGCCCCCGGGGTGGGCTATGGCTACACCTTC
TRBJ2-3	.	TRBV7-9	TRBD2	CASSLVSGGSTDTQYF	TGTGCCAGCAGCTTAGTGTCCGGGGGGAGCACAGATACGCAGTATTTT
TRBJ2-7	.	TRBV20-1	TRBD2	CSARGSTSGRDYEQYF	TGCAGTGCTAGAGGTTCGACTAGCGGGCGCGACTACGAGCAGTACTTC
TRBJ1-5	.	TRBV12-3/TRBV12-4	.	CASSWGPGGPQHF	TGTGCCAGCAGTTGGGGTCCGGGGGGGCCCCAGCATTTT